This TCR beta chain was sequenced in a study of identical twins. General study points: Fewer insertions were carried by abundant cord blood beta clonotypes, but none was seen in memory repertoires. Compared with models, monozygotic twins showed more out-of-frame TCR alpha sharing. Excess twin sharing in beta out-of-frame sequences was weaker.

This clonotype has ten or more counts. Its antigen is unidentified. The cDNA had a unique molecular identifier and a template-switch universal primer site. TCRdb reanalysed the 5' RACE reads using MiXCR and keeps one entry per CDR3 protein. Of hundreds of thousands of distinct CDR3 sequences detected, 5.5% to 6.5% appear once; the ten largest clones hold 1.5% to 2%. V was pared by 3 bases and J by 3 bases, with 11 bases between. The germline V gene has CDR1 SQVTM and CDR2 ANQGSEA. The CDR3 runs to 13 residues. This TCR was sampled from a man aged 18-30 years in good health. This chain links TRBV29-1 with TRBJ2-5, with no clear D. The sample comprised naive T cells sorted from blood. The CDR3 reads CSVDGLRKETQYF. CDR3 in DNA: TGCAGCGTTGACGGTCTGAGGAAAGAGACCCAGTACTTC.